The 20 T cell receptor beta chains below were found in one sample sequenced in a study of blood T cell repertoires in COVID-19. Method: immunoSEQ multiplex PCR; TCRdb's copy keeps in-frame clones and lacks some. Here the sample spans 370,000 or so clones, 81% being singletons. The source material was peripheral blood. Receptor source: a human donor with acute or convalescent COVID-19. The donor label of this sample is uncertain.

The gene calls are TRBV15 and TRBJ2-5, with D perhaps matching TRBD1 (6 bases). Germline assignment: CDR1 LNHNV and CDR2 YYDKDF (reference sequence). Trimming removed 3 bases from V and 4 bases from J, with 12 bases in between. This CDR3 is built from 14 residues. CDR3 coding DNA: TGTGCCACCAGCAGGTTCAGGGGTGCAGAGACCCAGTACTTC. Translation: CATSRFRGAETQYF.

In DNA form, the CDR3 reads TGTGCCAGCAGCGTCACCGGGACAGGGGGCTATGGCTACACCTTC. Its translation is CASSVTGTGGYGYTF. This chain uses TRBV7-9 with TRBJ1-2, with 11 nucleotides matching TRBD1. This CDR3 is 15 amino acids long. The junction had 6 bases not matched to a gene; V was cut back by 5 bases and J by 4 bases. Germline V lookup: CDR1 SEHNR, CDR2 FQNEAQ (reference sequence).

This clone was seen a handful of times. The V call is TRBV7-9, the J call TRBJ2-2; D unresolved. V lost 6 bases to trimming and J lost 4 bases, with 15 bases between them. The CDR3 consists of 15 residues. Germline CDR1 reads SEHNR; CDR2 reads FQNEAQ (reference sequence). The CDR3 coding sequence is TGTGCCAGCAGACCCCGTTCGCAGGCCACCGGGGAGCTGTTTTTT. This translates into CASRPRSQATGELFF.

This clone was observed a handful of times. V is TRBV5-1 and J is TRBJ1-1; 9 bases are shared with TRBD1. CDR3 length equals 16 residues. V shed 1 base and J 0 bases; nucleotides not matched to a gene: 4. Germline CDR1 and CDR2: SGHRS and YFSETQ. The CDR3 reads CASSLTGGGMNTEAFF. The DNA for the CDR3 is TGCGCCAGCAGCTTGACAGGGGGCGGAATGAACACTGAAGCTTTCTTT.

The chain has TRBV20-1 and TRBJ2-3; 7 nucleotides agree with TRBD1. The V and J ends lost 1 base and 13 bases, in that order; junction bases with no gene match: 5. This CDR3 is 11 amino acids long. CDR1 is DFQATT and CDR2 is SNEGSKA in the germline V gene (reference sequence). This CDR3 reads CSARVGRGKYF. CDR3 nucleotide sequence: TGCAGTGCTAGAGTAGGCAGGGGGAAGTATTTT.

This chain joins TRBV30 and TRBJ2-7, with D maybe TRBD1 (6 bases). The CDR3 runs 14 residues. V dropped 2 bases and J dropped 6 bases, with 17 bases sitting between them. Germline CDR1 is GTSNPN and CDR2 is SVGIG (reference sequence). CDR3 in amino acids: CAWSLDSGYSEQYF. Written as DNA, the CDR3 is TGTGCCTGGAGTTTGGACAGTGGGTACTCCGAGCAGTACTTC.

The chain carries TRBV12-3 or TRBV12-4 and TRBJ2-7; perhaps TRBD1 as D (5 bases). This CDR3 region has 13 residues. Trimming left V 4 bases short and J 5 bases short, with 12 bases between. The CDR3 reads CASSYSRVDEQYF. CDR3 in DNA: TGTGCCAGCAGTTATAGCAGGGTGGACGAGCAGTACTTC.

This clone was counted a few times. The J gene is TRBJ1-4, the V gene TRBV29-1; D is unclear. Per germline, CDR1 SQVTM and CDR2 ANQGSEA. V dropped 4 bases and J dropped 7 bases, with 13 bases sitting between them. The CDR3 has 13 residues. CDR3 protein: CSVAEGGGEKLFF. CDR3 nucleotides: TGCAGCGTTGCGGAGGGAGGTGGTGAAAAACTGTTTTTT.

In its sample, this clone was seen a few times. This sequence joins TRBV18 and TRBJ2-4, with D perhaps TRBD2 (6 bases). Trimming took off 3 bases at V and 0 bases at J, with 9 bases between the two ends. From germline, CDR1 is KGHSH and CDR2 LQKENI. The CDR3 extends over 15 amino acids. The CDR3, as DNA: TGTGCCAGCTCACCTTACGGGGGAGCCAAAAACATTCAGTACTTC. Its translation: CASSPYGGAKNIQYF.

V usage is TRBV27 and J usage is TRBJ2-3; 7 positions agree with TRBD1. Germline assignment: CDR1 MNHEY and CDR2 SMNVEV (reference sequence). This CDR3 is 16 amino acids long. With V trimmed by 2 bases and J by 2 bases, 7 bases remained unmatched. The chain's CDR3 is CASSLAGTALTDTQYF. The CDR3 nucleotides read TGTGCCAGCAGTTTAGCCGGGACAGCCCTCACAGATACGCAGTATTTT.

The J gene is TRBJ1-6, the V gene TRBV5-5; D possibly corresponds to TRBD1 (5 bases). The CDR3 consists of 16 residues. CDR1 and CDR2 from the germline V gene are SGHKS and YYEKEE (reference sequence). Trimming cost V 4 bases and J 5 bases, with 16 bases left between them. CDR3 sequence (DNA): TGTGCCAGCAGCCCACCTGGGGGGTATGATAATTCACCCCTCCACTTT. As protein: CASSPPGGYDNSPLHF.

The CDR3 DNA sequence: TGTGCCAGCAGTGAGGTAGACAGGGGAAATTCACCCCTCCACTTT. This encodes CASSEVDRGNSPLHF. The chain links TRBV6-1 to TRBJ1-6; 8 bases map to TRBD1. Germline values: CDR1 MNHNS, CDR2 SASEGT. V lost 3 bases and J lost 7; bases outside the gene matches: 5. The CDR3 has 15 residues.

The chain joins TRBV28 to TRBJ1-3; a weak D match, TRBD1 (6 bases). CDR3 length equals 15 residues. Germline V CDR1 and CDR2: MDHEN, SYDVKM. V was pared by 0 bases and J by 1 base, with 7 bases between. CDR3: CASSLWGTSGNTIYF. The CDR3 region has the DNA TGTGCCAGCAGTTTATGGGGGACATCTGGAAACACCATATATTTT.

The count of this clone is one. The rearrangement joins TRBV7-8 to TRBJ1-5, with D unresolved. Germline V gene lookup returns CDR1 SGHVS and CDR2 FQNEAQ. V lost 3 bases and J lost 11, with 11 bases in between. The CDR3 length is 12 residues. CDR3 sequence (DNA): TGTGCCAGCAGCTTTTCCCAAACGGCCCAGCATTTT. Protein sequence: CASSFSQTAQHF.

The rearrangement links TRBV9 to TRBJ2-1, with 11 bases fitting TRBD2. Germline CDR1 and CDR2: SGDLS and YYNGEE. The CDR3 spans 14 residues. Unmatched junction bases numbered 10, after V lost 4 bases and J lost 13 bases. The chain's CDR3 is CASSPQTSGGHQFF. CDR3 bases: TGTGCCAGCAGCCCCCAAACTAGCGGGGGCCACCAGTTCTTC.

The genes are TRBV4-1 and TRBJ2-1; 7 nucleotides agree with TRBD2. There are 16 residues in the CDR3. V lost 1 base to trimming and J lost 2 bases; unmatched junction nucleotides: 5. Germline V gene data show CDR1 as MGHRA and CDR2 as YSYEKL. CDR3 sequence reads: CASSQGPGRTYNEQFF. In nucleotides, the CDR3 is TGCGCCAGCAGCCAAGGGCCCGGGAGGACCTACAATGAGCAGTTCTTC.

This chain links TRBV27 with TRBJ2-7; a possible D gene is TRBD1 (5 bases). The germline gives CDR1 MNHEY, CDR2 SMNVEV (reference sequence). V dropped 6 bases and J dropped 3 bases, with 18 bases sitting between them. The CDR3 length is 15 residues. CDR3 nucleotides: TGTGCCAGCAGCCTGGGTGGGGCGGCATACTACGAGCAGTACTTC. This translates into CASSLGGAAYYEQYF.

The chain employs TRBV6-1 and TRBJ1-2; D gene uncertain. Germline V gene lookup returns CDR1 MNHNS and CDR2 SASEGT. Trimming shortened V by 3 bases and J by 9 bases, and 20 bases separated the two germline ends. This CDR3 is 15 amino acids long. CDR3 residues: CASSDPLDQVHRYTF. The CDR3 bases are TGTGCCAGCAGTGACCCCCTCGATCAGGTTCACCGCTACACCTTC.

This clone was seen at least ten times. V usage is TRBV30 and J usage is TRBJ2-1; tentative D call: TRBD2 (5 bases). The CDR3 consists of 14 residues. V was pared by 0 bases and J by 8 bases, with 14 bases between. Per germline, CDR1 GTSNPN and CDR2 SVGIG (reference sequence). The CDR3 loop reads CAWSVDLAGDEQFF. The CDR3 nucleotides read TGTGCCTGGAGTGTGGATCTAGCCGGCGATGAGCAGTTCTTC.

This chain uses TRBV30 with TRBJ1-6, with a tentative D call TRBD1 (5 bases). This CDR3 comprises 19 residues. Trimming removed 0 bases from V and 4 bases from J, with 22 bases in between. Germline V gene sequence: CDR1 GTSNPN, CDR2 SVGIG (reference sequence). The CDR3 loop reads CAWSVRGLGLQEYNSPLHF. Here the CDR3 DNA reads TGTGCCTGGAGTGTACGGGGGTTGGGCCTCCAAGAATATAATTCACCCCTCCACTTT.